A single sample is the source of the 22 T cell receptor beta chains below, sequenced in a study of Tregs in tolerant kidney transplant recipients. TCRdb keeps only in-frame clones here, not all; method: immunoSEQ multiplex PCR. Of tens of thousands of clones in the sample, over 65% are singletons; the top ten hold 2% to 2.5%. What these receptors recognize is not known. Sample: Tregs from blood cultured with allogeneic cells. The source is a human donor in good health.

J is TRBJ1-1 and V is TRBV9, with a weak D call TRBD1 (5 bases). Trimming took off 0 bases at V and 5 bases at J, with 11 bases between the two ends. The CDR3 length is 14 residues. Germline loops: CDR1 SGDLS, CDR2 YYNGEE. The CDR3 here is CASSVVGAGTEAFF. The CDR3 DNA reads TGTGCCAGCAGCGTAGTAGGGGCGGGGACTGAAGCTTTCTTT.

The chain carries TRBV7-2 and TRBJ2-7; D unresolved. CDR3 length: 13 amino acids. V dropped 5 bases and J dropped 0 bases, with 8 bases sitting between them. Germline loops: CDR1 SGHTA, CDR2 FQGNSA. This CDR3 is CASSRKSSYEQYF. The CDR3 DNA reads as TGTGCCAGCAGCCGCAAGAGCTCCTACGAGCAGTACTTC.

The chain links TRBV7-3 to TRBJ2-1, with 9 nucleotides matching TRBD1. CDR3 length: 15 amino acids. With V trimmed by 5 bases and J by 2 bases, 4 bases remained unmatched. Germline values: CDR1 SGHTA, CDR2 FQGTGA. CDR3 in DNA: TGTGCCAGCAGCCGGACAGGGGCGACCTACAATGAGCAGTTCTTC. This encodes CASSRTGATYNEQFF.

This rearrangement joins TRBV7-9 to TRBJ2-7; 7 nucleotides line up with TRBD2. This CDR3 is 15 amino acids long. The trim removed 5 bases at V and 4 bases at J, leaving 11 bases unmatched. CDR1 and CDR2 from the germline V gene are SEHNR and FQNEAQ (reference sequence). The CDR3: CASSMDRAGEYEQYF. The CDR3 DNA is TGTGCCAGCAGCATGGACCGCGCGGGGGAATACGAGCAGTACTTC.

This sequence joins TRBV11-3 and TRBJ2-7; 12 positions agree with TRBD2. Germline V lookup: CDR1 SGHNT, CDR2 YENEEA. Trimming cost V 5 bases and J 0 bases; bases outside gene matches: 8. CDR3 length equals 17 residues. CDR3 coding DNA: TGTGCCAGCAGCAAAGGGACTAGCGGGTTTAGCTCCTACGAGCAGTACTTC. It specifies CASSKGTSGFSSYEQYF.

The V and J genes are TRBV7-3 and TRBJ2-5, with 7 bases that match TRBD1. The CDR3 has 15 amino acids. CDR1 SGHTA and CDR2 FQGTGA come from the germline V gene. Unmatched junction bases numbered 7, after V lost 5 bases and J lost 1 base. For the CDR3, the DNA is TGTGCCAGCAGCCCGCTACGGGACAGCCAAGAGACCCAGTACTTC. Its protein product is CASSPLRDSQETQYF.

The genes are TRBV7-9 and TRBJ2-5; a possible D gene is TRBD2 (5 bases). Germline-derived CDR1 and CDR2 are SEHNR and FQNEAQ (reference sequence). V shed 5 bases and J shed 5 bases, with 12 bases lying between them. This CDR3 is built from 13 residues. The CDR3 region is CASSPLVLETQYF. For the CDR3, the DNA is TGTGCCAGCAGCCCACTAGTTTTGGAGACCCAGTACTTC. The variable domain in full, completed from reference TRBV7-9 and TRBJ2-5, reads DTGVSQNPRHKITKRGQNVTFRCDPISEHNRLYWYRQTLGQGPEFLTYFQNEAQLEKSRLLSDRFSAERPKGSFSTLEIQRTEQGDSAMYLCASSPLVLETQYFGPGTRLLVL.

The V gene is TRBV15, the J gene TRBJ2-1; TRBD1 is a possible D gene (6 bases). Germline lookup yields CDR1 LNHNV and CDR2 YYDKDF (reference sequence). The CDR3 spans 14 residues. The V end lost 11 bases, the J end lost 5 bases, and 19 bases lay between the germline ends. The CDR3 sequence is CAASAGTQNNEQFF. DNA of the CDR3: TGTGCCGCCTCCGCCGGGACACAGAACAATGAGCAGTTCTTC.

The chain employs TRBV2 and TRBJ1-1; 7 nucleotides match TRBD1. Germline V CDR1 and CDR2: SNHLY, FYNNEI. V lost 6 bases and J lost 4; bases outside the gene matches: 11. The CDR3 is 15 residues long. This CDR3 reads CASRYRPGGGTEAFF. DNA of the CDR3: TGTGCCAGCAGGTATAGGCCAGGGGGAGGCACTGAAGCTTTCTTT.

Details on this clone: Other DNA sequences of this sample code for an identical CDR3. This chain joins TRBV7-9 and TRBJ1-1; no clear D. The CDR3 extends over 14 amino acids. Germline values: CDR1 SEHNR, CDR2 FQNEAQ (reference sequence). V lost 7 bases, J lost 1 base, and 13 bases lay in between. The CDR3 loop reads CASTPTAQNTEAFF. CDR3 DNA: TGTGCCAGCACTCCCACAGCACAGAACACTGAAGCTTTCTTT.

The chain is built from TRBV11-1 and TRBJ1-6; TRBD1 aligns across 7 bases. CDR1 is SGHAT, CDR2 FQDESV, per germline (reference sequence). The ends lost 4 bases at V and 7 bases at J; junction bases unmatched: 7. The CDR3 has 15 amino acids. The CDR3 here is CASSSGTASNSPLHF. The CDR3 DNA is TGTGCCAGCAGCTCTGGGACAGCTAGCAATTCACCCCTCCACTTT.

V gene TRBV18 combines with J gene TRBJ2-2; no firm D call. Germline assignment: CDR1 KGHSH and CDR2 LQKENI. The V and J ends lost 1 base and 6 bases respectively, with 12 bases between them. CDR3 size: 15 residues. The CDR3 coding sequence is TGTGCCAGCTCACCACTAGGCCCCCTCGCCGGGGAGCTGTTTTTT. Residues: CASSPLGPLAGELFF.

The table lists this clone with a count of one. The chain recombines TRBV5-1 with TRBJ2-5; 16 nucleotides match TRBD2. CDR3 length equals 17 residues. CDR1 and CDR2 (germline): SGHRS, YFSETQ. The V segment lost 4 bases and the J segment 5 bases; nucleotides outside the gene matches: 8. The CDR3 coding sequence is TGCGCCAGCAGCCTAGGGACTAGCGGGGGGGCATATGAGACCCAGTACTTC. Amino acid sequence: CASSLGTSGGAYETQYF. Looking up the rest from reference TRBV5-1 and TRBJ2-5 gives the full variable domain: KAGVTQTPRYLIKTRGQQVTLSCSPISGHRSVSWYQQTPGQGLQFLFEYFSETQRNKGNFPGRFSGRQFSNSRSEMNVSTLELGDSALYLCASSLGTSGGAYETQYFGPGTRLLVL.

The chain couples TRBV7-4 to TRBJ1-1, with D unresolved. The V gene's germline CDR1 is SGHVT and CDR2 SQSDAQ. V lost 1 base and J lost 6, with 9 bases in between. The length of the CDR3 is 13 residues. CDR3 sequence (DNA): TGTGCCAGCAGCTTAGTGAGCGGCGCTGAAGCTTTCTTT. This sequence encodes CASSLVSGAEAFF.

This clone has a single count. CDR3 loop: CASSKKQGEGNGYTF. The CDR3 nucleotides read TGTGCCAGCTCCAAAAAACAGGGAGAGGGTAATGGCTACACCTTC. The V gene is TRBV7-9, the J gene TRBJ1-2, with D possibly TRBD1 on 6 matching bases. V was pared by 8 bases and J by 6 bases, with 22 bases between. Germline V CDR1 and CDR2: SEHNR, FQNEAQ (reference sequence). This CDR3 spans 15 amino acids.

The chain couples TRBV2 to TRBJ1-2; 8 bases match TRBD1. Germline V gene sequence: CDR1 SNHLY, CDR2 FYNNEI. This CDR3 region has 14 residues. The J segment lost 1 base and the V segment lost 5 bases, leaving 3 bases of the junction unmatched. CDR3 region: CASSLTGVNYGYTF. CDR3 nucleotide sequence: TGTGCCAGCAGTTTGACAGGGGTTAACTATGGCTACACCTTC.

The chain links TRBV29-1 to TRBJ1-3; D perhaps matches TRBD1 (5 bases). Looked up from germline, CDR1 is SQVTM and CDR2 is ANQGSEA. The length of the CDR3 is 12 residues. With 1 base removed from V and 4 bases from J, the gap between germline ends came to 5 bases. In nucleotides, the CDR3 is TGCAGCGTTGAAGCAGGGGGAAACACCATATATTTT. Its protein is CSVEAGGNTIYF.

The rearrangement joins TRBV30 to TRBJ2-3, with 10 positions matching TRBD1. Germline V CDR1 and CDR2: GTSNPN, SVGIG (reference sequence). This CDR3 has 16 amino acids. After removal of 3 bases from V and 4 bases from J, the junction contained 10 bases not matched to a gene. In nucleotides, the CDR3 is TGTGCCTGGAGATTCTCGACAGGGGGCTCCCCAGATACGCAGTATTTT. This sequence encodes CAWRFSTGGSPDTQYF.

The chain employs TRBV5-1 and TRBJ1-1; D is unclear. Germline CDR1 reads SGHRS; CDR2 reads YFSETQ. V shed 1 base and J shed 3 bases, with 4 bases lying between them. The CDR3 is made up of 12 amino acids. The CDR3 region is CASSLIDTEAFF. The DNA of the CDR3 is TGCGCCAGCAGCTTGATCGACACTGAAGCTTTCTTT. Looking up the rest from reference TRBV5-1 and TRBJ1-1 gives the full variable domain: KAGVTQTPRYLIKTRGQQVTLSCSPISGHRSVSWYQQTPGQGLQFLFEYFSETQRNKGNFPGRFSGRQFSNSRSEMNVSTLELGDSALYLCASSLIDTEAFFGQGTRLTVV.

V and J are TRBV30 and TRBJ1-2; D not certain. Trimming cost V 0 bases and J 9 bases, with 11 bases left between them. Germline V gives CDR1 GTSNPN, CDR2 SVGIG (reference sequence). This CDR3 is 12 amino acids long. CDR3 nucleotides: TGTGCCTGGAGTGTAATCCGGGGAAGCTACACCTTC. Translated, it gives CAWSVIRGSYTF. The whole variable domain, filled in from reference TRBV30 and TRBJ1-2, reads SQTIHQWPATLVQPVGSPLSLECTVEGTSNPNLYWYRQAAGRGLQLLFYSVGIGQISSEVPQNLSASRPQDRQFILSSKKLLLSDSGFYLCAWSVIRGSYTFGSGTRLTVV.

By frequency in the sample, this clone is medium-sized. CDR3 sequence reads: CASSLSPWTGDGYTF. In DNA, the CDR3 is TGTGCCAGCAGTTTATCGCCCTGGACAGGGGATGGCTACACCTTC. The chain uses TRBV27 and TRBJ1-2; 9 nucleotides align to TRBD1. The CDR3 runs 15 residues. CDR1 is MNHEY, CDR2 SMNVEV, per germline (reference sequence). The ends lost 0 bases at V and 6 bases at J; junction bases unmatched: 5.

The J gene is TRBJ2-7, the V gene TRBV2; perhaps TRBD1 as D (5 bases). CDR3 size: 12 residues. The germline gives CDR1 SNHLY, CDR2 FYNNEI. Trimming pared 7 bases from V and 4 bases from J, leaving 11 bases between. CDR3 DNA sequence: TGTGCCAGCAACCCTCGACAGTACGAGCAGTACTTC. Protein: CASNPRQYEQYF.